The rows below give T cell receptor beta chains drawn from one sample of a study of cytomegalovirus exposure and HLA in healthy donors. Method: immunoSEQ multiplex PCR; TCRdb's copy keeps in-frame clones and lacks some. The sample shows about 120,000 clones, about three quarters of them seen only once. The sample was PBMCs. The receptors come from a female donor in good health and CMV-seronegative. Both conserved end residues are part of each CDR3. D genes are given only for firm matches. The size field is filled for only some rows; it gives once, few, many or a size class.

clone_size d_call j_call v_call cdr3_aa cdr3_nt
. TRBD2 TRBJ2-5 TRBV19 CAASELAGGEETQYF TGTGCCGCGTCAGAACTAGCGGGGGGGGAAGAGACCCAGTACTTC
. TRBD2 TRBJ2-3 TRBV5-8 CASSLPAGGLTDTQYF TGTGCCAGCAGCTTGCCAGCGGGGGGCCTCACAGATACGCAGTATTTT
. . TRBJ1-1 TRBV11-1 CASSTQGNTEAFF TGTGCCAGCAGCACCCAGGGGAACACTGAAGCTTTCTTT
once . TRBJ1-1 TRBV7-9 CASTLETGNTEAFF TGTGCCAGCACCCTAGAGACTGGTAACACTGAAGCTTTCTTT
. TRBD2 TRBJ2-1 TRBV29-1 CSALAGGQGEQFF TGCAGCGCATTAGCGGGGGGGCAAGGTGAGCAGTTCTTC
once . TRBJ2-3 TRBV30 CACGAGATVGADTQYF TGTGCCTGCGGTGCAGGGGCAACTGTTGGTGCAGATACGCAGTATTTT
. . TRBJ1-2 TRBV2 CASSDSPGYYGYTF TGTGCCAGCAGTGATTCCCCAGGCTACTATGGCTACACCTTC
few . TRBJ1-5 TRBV6-1 CAITEKSGTGDQPQHF TGTGCCATCACTGAAAAGTCCGGGACGGGGGATCAGCCCCAGCATTTT
few TRBD1 TRBJ1-1 TRBV6-5 CASSFRGAEAFF TGTGCCAGCAGCTTCAGGGGGGCTGAAGCTTTCTTT
. TRBD1 TRBJ2-5 TRBV18 CASLGQGQETQYF TGTGCCAGCCTCGGACAGGGGCAAGAGACCCAGTACTTC
. . TRBJ1-1 TRBV7-2 CASNPGMNTEAFF TGTGCCAGCAACCCAGGTATGAACACTGAAGCTTTCTTT
. . TRBJ1-1 TRBV7-8 CASSSETVGAFF TGTGCCAGCAGCTCAGAGACAGTAGGAGCTTTCTTT
. TRBD2 TRBJ2-1 TRBV2 CASRNSGGAGNEQFF TGTGCCAGCAGGAATAGCGGGGGGGCCGGGAATGAGCAGTTCTTC
. . TRBJ2-7 TRBV10-3 CAISESGPEQYF TGTGCCATCAGTGAATCAGGTCCCGAGCAGTACTTC
. . TRBJ2-1 TRBV29-1 CSVVRRDEQFF TGCAGCGTTGTTCGACGGGATGAGCAGTTCTTC
. . TRBJ1-2 TRBV4-2 CASSQDAAGLDYGYTF TGTGCCAGCAGCCAAGATGCGGCAGGGTTAGATTATGGCTACACCTTC
. TRBD1 TRBJ2-7 TRBV5-1 CASSLNPTGETSYEQYF TGCGCCAGCAGCTTAAATCCTACAGGGGAGACCTCCTACGAGCAGTACTTC
. . TRBJ2-3 TRBV7-9 CASSFPEQAYTDTQYF TGTGCCAGCAGCTTTCCAGAGCAGGCCTACACAGATACGCAGTATTTT
. . TRBJ2-1 TRBV4-1 CASSQAPSGTYNEQFF TGCGCCAGCAGCCAAGCGCCGAGCGGTACCTACAATGAGCAGTTCTTC
few . TRBJ1-1 TRBV5-6 CASSPREVTEAFF TGTGCCAGCAGCCCCCGGGAGGTGACTGAAGCTTTCTTT
. . TRBJ2-7 TRBV4-3 CASSPRWPGTSYEQYF TGCGCCAGCAGCCCCCGGTGGCCAGGGACATCCTACGAGCAGTACTTC
. . TRBJ1-1 TRBV7-2 CASSFDRWATEAFF TGTGCCAGCAGCTTCGACAGGTGGGCCACTGAAGCTTTCTTT
. . TRBJ1-2 TRBV5-4 CASSRWAVPYGYTF TGTGCCAGCAGCCGGTGGGCAGTGCCTTATGGCTACACCTTC
. TRBD1 TRBJ1-5 TRBV18 CASSPVTGDRSNQPQHF TGTGCCAGCTCACCAGTAACGGGGGACAGGAGCAATCAGCCCCAGCATTTT
. TRBD2 TRBJ2-3 TRBV2 CASGAGTGLPTQYF TGTGCCAGCGGGGCTGGGACGGGACTACCCACGCAGTATTTT
. TRBD2 TRBJ2-2 TRBV7-6 CASSSTSGGASGELFF TGTGCCAGCAGCTCGACTAGCGGGGGGGCCTCCGGGGAGCTGTTTTTT